These 22 T cell receptor beta chains originate from one sample sequenced in a study of regulatory T cells in long-lasting Graves disease. This sample's time point: newly diagnosed GD, antithyroid drugs for less than 3 months. Extracted RNA from PBMCs served as the source of the TCR library. CDR3 regions were amplified by Arm-PCR using iRepertoire HTBI primers to build TCR beta libraries. TCRdb reprocessed the multiplex PCR reads via MiXCR and lists one record per CDR3 protein. The sample includes a few hundred thousand distinct CDR3 sequences, approximately 15% of them seen just once. This sample was shared with a second study, whose subject was T cells in Graves' hyperthyroidism and ophthalmopathy.

Material: peripheral blood mononuclear cells (PBMCs), obtained at new diagnosis, from a patient treated with antithyroid drugs. The receptor set was obtained from a woman aged 40 to 55 with Graves disease.

The chain employs TRBV9 and TRBJ2-3; D not resolved. Germline assignment: CDR1 SGDLS and CDR2 YYNGEE. This CDR3 contains 13 residues. V was trimmed by 0 bases and J by 7 bases, leaving 9 bases between them. The CDR3 protein is CASSVEGRNTQYF. The CDR3 DNA follows: TGTGCCAGCAGCGTAGAAGGCAGAAATACGCAGTATTTT.

Note on this clonotype: A read error is the likely source, as a far larger clone sits one nucleotide away. The chain carries TRBV12-3 or TRBV12-4 and TRBJ2-7, with a tentative D call TRBD2 (6 bases). With 4 bases removed from V and 7 bases from J, the gap between germline ends came to 23 bases. The CDR3 loop spans 16 amino acids. In DNA form, the CDR3 reads TGTGCCAGCAGTTATAAAGGGACTCCCCCGTACAATGAGCAGTACTTC. This encodes CASSYKGTPPYNEQYF.

As concerns this clonotype: This may arise from a read error, as a much more abundant clone is one base away. The rearrangement joins TRBV6-5 to TRBJ2-3; 12 bases agree with TRBD2. CDR1 MNHEY and CDR2 SVGAGI come from the germline V gene. This CDR3 is built from 16 residues. V was pared by 2 bases and J by 4 bases, with 4 bases of the junction left unmatched. The CDR3: CASSYPTSGRPDTQYF. In DNA form, the CDR3 reads TGTGCCAGCAGTTACCCGACTAGCGGGAGACCAGATACGCAGTATTTT.

At least ten counts were recorded for this clonotype. This chain joins TRBV6-1 and TRBJ1-4; D remains unclear. The CDR3 is made up of 12 amino acids. Trimming left V 9 bases short and J 3 bases short, with 8 bases between. Germline values: CDR1 MNHNS, CDR2 SASEGT. CDR3 nucleotides: TGTGCCAGTATGGCCTCTAATGAAAAACTGTTTTTT. This translates into CASMASNEKLFF.

The sample holds many counts of this clonotype. The CDR3 protein is CASSRTAATQYF. The CDR3 nucleotides read TGTGCCAGCAGTAGGACCGCGGCTACGCAGTATTTT. The genes are TRBV12-3 or TRBV12-4 and TRBJ2-3; D is uncertain. V lost 5 bases, J lost 8 bases, and 11 bases lay in between. The CDR3 totals 12 residues.

This clonotype has more than one count but fewer than ten. This chain connects TRBV7-9 to TRBJ1-1; 8 bases agree with TRBD1. The length of the CDR3 is 19 residues. V lost 5 bases, J lost 1 base, and 18 bases stayed unmatched. The V gene's germline CDR1 is SEHNR and CDR2 FQNEAQ (reference sequence). This CDR3 is CASSQSPGQDQTKNTEAFF. CDR3 sequence (DNA): TGTGCCAGCAGCCAGAGTCCGGGACAGGACCAAACAAAGAACACTGAAGCTTTCTTT.

In this sample, this clonotype turned up many times. This chain links TRBV15 with TRBJ2-1; no reliable D call. V was shortened by 2 bases and J by 8 bases, with 13 bases between the two germline ends. CDR3 length: 14 amino acids. Germline V CDR1 and CDR2: LNHNV, YYDKDF (reference sequence). CDR3 bases: TGTGCCACCAGCAGACCCAAGTTAACGGATGAGCAGTTCTTC. It yields the protein CATSRPKLTDEQFF.

The sample holds many counts of this clonotype. V usage is TRBV27 and J usage is TRBJ2-3; 7 bases are a match to TRBD2. The CDR3 is 14 residues long. Germline V gives CDR1 MNHEY, CDR2 SMNVEV (reference sequence). Losses at the gene ends were 3 bases for V and 4 bases for J; bases not matched to a gene: 4. The CDR3 sequence: CASSLQRDPDTQYF. Here the CDR3 DNA reads TGTGCCAGCAGTTTGCAGCGGGATCCAGATACGCAGTATTTT.

This clonotype was recorded at least ten times. The junction does not match germline at one end; this may be a read error. The genes are TRBV5-1 and TRBJ2-7, with 8 nucleotides matching TRBD1. The CDR3 spans 14 residues. Germline values: CDR1 SGHRS, CDR2 YFSETQ. The CDR3: CASSSGTGFDEQYF. For the CDR3, the DNA is TGTGCCAGCAGTTCCGGGACAGGATTCGACGAGCAGTACTTC.

The sample holds a few counts of this clonotype. This chain uses TRBV5-1 with TRBJ2-5, with D possibly TRBD2 on 6 matching bases. This CDR3 contains 21 residues. Germline CDR1 reads SGHRS; CDR2 reads YFSETQ. Deletions cut 0 bases from V and 2 bases from J, with 29 bases between. CDR3 in DNA: TGCGCCAGCAGCTTGGCCCGGAGGGAGAGAGTTTATTCTTCTGGACAAGAGACCCAGTACTTC. Translation gives CASSLARRERVYSSGQETQYF.

The table lists this clonotype with many counts. The chain links TRBV12-3 or TRBV12-4 to TRBJ1-3, with no clear D. The CDR3 extends over 15 amino acids. V lost 1 base and J 0 bases, leaving 7 bases between the germline ends. The CDR3 spells CASSLVRTSGNTIYF. CDR3 DNA sequence: TGTGCCAGCAGTTTAGTCAGGACCTCTGGAAACACCATATATTTT.

This clonotype has more than one count but fewer than ten. A much larger clone differs by one base, so this may be a read error. V usage is TRBV2 and J usage is TRBJ1-6, with D perhaps matching TRBD1 (5 bases). CDR1 and CDR2 (germline): SNHLY, FYNNEI. The CDR3 has 14 residues. Trimming took 3 bases from V and 9 from J, leaving 12 bases between them. The CDR3 nucleotides read TGTGCCAGCAGTGATTCCAGGGAGCTTTCACCCCTCCACTTT. Amino acid sequence: CASSDSRELSPLHF.

The chain joins TRBV10-3 to TRBJ2-7, with D unclear. The V end was cut by 0 bases, the J end by 4 bases, with 7 bases between. The CDR3 sequence is 13 residues long. Germline lookup yields CDR1 ENHRY and CDR2 SYGVKD. The DNA for the CDR3 is TGTGCCATCAGTGAGTCGCTAGGGTACGAGCAGTACTTC. This translates into CAISESLGYEQYF.

This clonotype came up a few times. The chain couples TRBV13 to TRBJ1-1; D call uncertain. The ends were cut back, 0 bases at V and 3 bases at J, with 11 bases in the middle. Germline V gene sequence: CDR1 PRHDT, CDR2 FYEKMQ (reference sequence). The CDR3 length is 15 residues. CDR3 nucleotide sequence: TGTGCCAGCAGCTTAGGCCGGGGAGAGGACACTGAAGCTTTCTTT. Encoded protein: CASSLGRGEDTEAFF.

This clonotype was recorded a few times. CDR3 bases: TGTGCCAGCAGTCCACAAAGGGACCCCTACGAGCAGTACTTC. Its protein product is CASSPQRDPYEQYF. The rearrangement joins TRBV28 to TRBJ2-7; D may correspond to TRBD1 or TRBD2 (5 bases each). Per the germline V gene, CDR1 is MDHEN and CDR2 is SYDVKM. V was shortened by 5 bases and J by 2 bases, with 13 bases between the two germline ends. This CDR3 has 14 amino acids.

This clonotype was recorded a few times. The chain joins TRBV7-3 to TRBJ2-2, with 9 bases that match TRBD1. The V gene end was trimmed by 6 bases and the J gene end by 7 bases; junction bases not matched to a gene: 6. CDR3 length equals 14 residues. CDR1 and CDR2 (germline): SGHTA, FQGTGA. Written as DNA, the CDR3 is TGTGCCAGCAGAGGACAGGGGATCGGCGGGGAGCTGTTTTTT. This codes for CASRGQGIGGELFF.

On this clonotype: Since a far larger clone is one base different, this is likely a read error. The CDR3 ends on some other residue instead of the conserved phenylalanine or tryptophan, so this is likely a read error. The chain employs TRBV7-9 and TRBJ2-7, with D tentatively TRBD1 (6 bases). Germline values: CDR1 SEHNR, CDR2 FQNEAQ (reference sequence). The V and J ends lost 5 bases and 4 bases respectively, with 15 bases between them. The CDR3 totals 14 residues. In DNA, the CDR3 is TGTGCCAGCAGCCCCCTAACAGGGCTATACGAGCAGTACTCC. Its translation is CASSPLTGLYEQYS.

Comments on this clonotype: A much larger clone is a single base away; this may be a read error. This sequence joins TRBV18 and TRBJ2-3; a possible D gene is TRBD2 (6 bases). From germline, CDR1 is KGHSH and CDR2 LQKENI. The CDR3 loop spans 17 amino acids. As DNA, the CDR3 is TGTGCCAGCTCACCTTGGGACTCCCGGAAGAGCAGAGATACGCAGTATTTT. Amino acid sequence: CASSPWDSRKSRDTQYF.

The chain uses TRBV11-2 and TRBJ1-1, with D maybe TRBD1 (6 bases). Trimming shortened V by 1 base and J by 0 bases, and 12 bases separated the two germline ends. This CDR3 contains 16 residues. Germline V gene sequence: CDR1 SGHAT, CDR2 FQNNGV. The CDR3 protein is CASSLGQGLMNTEAFF. CDR3 DNA: TGTGCCAGCAGCTTAGGGCAGGGGCTCATGAACACTGAAGCTTTCTTT. Based on the CDR3 plus reference TRBV11-2 and TRBJ1-1, the full variable domain is EAGVAQSPRYKIIEKRQSVAFWCNPISGHATLYWYQQILGQGPKLLIQFQNNGVVDDSQLPKDRFSAERLKGVDSTLKIQPAKLEDSAVYLCASSLGQGLMNTEAFFGQGTRLTVV.

The table lists this clonotype with many counts. The CDR3 coding sequence is TGCGCCAGCAGTGTCGGAGACAGGACCTACGAGCAGTACTTC. It translates to CASSVGDRTYEQYF. The rearrangement uses TRBV10-1 and TRBJ2-7, with D maybe TRBD1 (6 bases). Germline CDR1 and CDR2: WNHNN and SYGVQD (reference sequence). Trimming removed 4 bases from V and 2 bases from J, with 12 bases in between. This CDR3 contains 14 residues.

This clonotype was seen at least ten times. The chain recombines TRBV9 with TRBJ1-1; 9 nucleotides align to TRBD1. This CDR3 has 16 amino acids. Germline CDR1 and CDR2: SGDLS and YYNGEE. V was pared by 4 bases and J by 5 bases, with 12 bases of the junction left unmatched. CDR3 sequence reads: CASSSGTGFYGTEAFF. The CDR3 region has the DNA TGTGCCAGCAGCTCCGGGACAGGGTTCTATGGGACTGAAGCTTTCTTT.

This chain's CDR3 is CSAPLAGGRYEQYF. As DNA, the CDR3 is TGCAGTGCTCCCCTAGCGGGAGGGCGCTACGAGCAGTACTTC. The rearrangement joins TRBV20-1 to TRBJ2-7; 12 positions match TRBD2. CDR1 is DFQATT and CDR2 is SNEGSKA in the germline V gene (reference sequence). CDR3 length: 14 residues. The V segment lost 5 bases and the J segment 3 bases; nucleotides outside the gene matches: 5.